The 15 T cell receptor beta chains in this list originate from one sample, sequenced in a study of PD-1 blockade in classical Hodgkin lymphoma. The sample's time point: cycle 4 day 1 (C4D1), after more than 5 weeks of nivolumab. Each patient's relapse followed autologous stem cell transplantation, and brentuximab vedotin exposure varied. The repertoire was sequenced with immunoSEQ multiplex PCR; TCRdb's copy has only in-frame clones and lacks some. The sample consists of about 96,000 clones, about 92% of them appearing once. The sequencing used peripheral blood mononuclear cells (PBMCs), collected before the fourth cycle of nivolumab. The source of these receptors is a human donor with classical Hodgkin lymphoma.

V and J are TRBV5-1 and TRBJ2-3; perhaps TRBD1 as D (5 bases). The CDR3 loop spans 16 amino acids. The germline V and J ends were trimmed by 4 bases and 5 bases, with 20 bases remaining between them. CDR1 and CDR2 from the germline V gene are SGHRS and YFSETQ. The CDR3 DNA sequence: TGCGCCAGCAGCCCGGTTACAGGTACAGGCGGAGATACGCAGTATTTT. Protein: CASSPVTGTGGDTQYF.

The chain links TRBV6-1 to TRBJ1-4; perhaps TRBD1 as D (6 bases). V lost 7 bases and J 5 bases, leaving 17 bases between the germline ends. Per germline, CDR1 MNHNS and CDR2 SASEGT. This CDR3 region has 15 residues. CDR3 protein: CASKETGARNEKLFF. CDR3 coding DNA: TGTGCCAGCAAGGAAACGGGGGCACGGAATGAAAAACTGTTTTTT.

This chain uses TRBV7-9 with TRBJ2-7; D is unclear. V shed 3 bases and J shed 2 bases, with 8 bases lying between them. CDR3 length: 13 residues. CDR1 is SEHNR and CDR2 is FQNEAQ in the germline V gene (reference sequence). The CDR3, as DNA: TGTGCCAGCAGCTTGACGGTTACCTACGAGCAGTACTTC. Its translation: CASSLTVTYEQYF.

The V call is TRBV18, the J call TRBJ2-1, with TRBD2 matching 8 bases. Trimming took 3 bases from V and 4 from J; bases not matched to a gene: 11. The germline CDR1 and CDR2 sequences are KGHSH and LQKENI. The CDR3 covers 17 residues. As DNA, the CDR3 is TGTGCCAGCTCACCTTTCCCGGGGACTAGTTCATACAATGAGCAGTTCTTC. Translating it yields CASSPFPGTSSYNEQFF.

The V gene is TRBV6-6, the J gene TRBJ2-3; D may be TRBD2 (6 bases). Between the trimmed V and J ends, which lost 5 bases and 3 bases, there was a span of 15 bases. Looked up from germline, CDR1 is MNHNY and CDR2 is SVGAGI (reference sequence). The CDR3 has 15 amino acids. The CDR3 reads CASSKLAQGTDTQYF. The CDR3 nucleotides read TGTGCCAGCAGTAAACTAGCTCAAGGGACAGATACGCAGTATTTT.

The chain is built from TRBV20-1 and TRBJ2-7, with D hard to call. Trimming shortened V by 0 bases and J by 5 bases, and 5 bases separated the two germline ends. The germline V gene encodes CDR1 DFQATT and CDR2 SNEGSKA (reference sequence). The CDR3 loop spans 11 amino acids. The CDR3 coding sequence is TGCAGTGCTAGAGATCTAGACGAGCAGTACTTC. Protein: CSARDLDEQYF.

V gene TRBV27 combines with J gene TRBJ2-3; 7 positions match TRBD2. This CDR3 is built from 15 residues. Losses at the gene ends were 4 bases for V and 4 bases for J; bases not matched to a gene: 8. The V gene's germline CDR1 is MNHEY and CDR2 SMNVEV (reference sequence). CDR3 sequence: CASSYGLGGADTQYF. Here the CDR3 DNA reads TGTGCCAGCAGTTACGGACTAGGCGGGGCAGATACGCAGTATTTT.

The chain carries TRBV7-9 and TRBJ2-1, with D unclear. Germline-derived CDR1 and CDR2 are SEHNR and FQNEAQ (reference sequence). V lost 0 bases and J lost 1, with 7 bases in between. CDR3 length: 15 amino acids. Written as DNA, the CDR3 is TGTGCCAGCAGCTTAGCAGCTGGATCCTACAATGAGCAGTTCTTC. As protein: CASSLAAGSYNEQFF.

This sequence joins TRBV5-1 and TRBJ2-7; D is unclear. V gave up 1 base and J gave up 0 bases, with 11 bases separating them. CDR3 length: 15 residues. CDR1 and CDR2 (germline): SGHRS, YFSETQ. CDR3 protein: CASSLKRASSYEQYF. The CDR3, as DNA: TGCGCCAGCAGCTTGAAACGGGCTAGCTCCTACGAGCAGTACTTC.

The genes are TRBV18 and TRBJ1-5; 7 bases are a match to TRBD1. Trimming at V came to 2 bases and at J to 4 bases, leaving 5 bases not matched to a gene. CDR1 KGHSH and CDR2 LQKENI come from the germline V gene. The CDR3 runs to 15 residues. CDR3: CASSPITGVNQPQHF. The CDR3, as DNA: TGTGCCAGCTCACCAATAACAGGGGTTAATCAGCCCCAGCATTTT.

J is TRBJ2-7 and V is TRBV27, with D perhaps TRBD1 (7 bases). Germline V gene data show CDR1 as MNHEY and CDR2 as SMNVEV (reference sequence). The CDR3 loop spans 12 amino acids. Between the trimmed V and J ends, which lost 11 bases and 5 bases, there was a span of 16 bases. The CDR3 region is CASRQGGNEQYF. The CDR3 region has the DNA TGTGCCTCCCGCCAGGGGGGAAACGAGCAGTACTTC.

This rearrangement joins TRBV2 to TRBJ2-7; weak D call: TRBD2 (6 bases). V was pared by 3 bases and J by 3 bases, with 15 bases between. This CDR3 has 15 amino acids. Germline V CDR1 and CDR2: SNHLY, FYNNEI. The chain's CDR3 is CASSDGGGPFYEQYF. The CDR3 DNA reads as TGTGCCAGCAGTGATGGGGGAGGCCCCTTCTACGAGCAGTACTTC. The full variable domain, rest sourced from reference TRBV2 and TRBJ2-7, is EPEVTQTPSHQVTQMGQEVILRCVPISNHLYFYWYRQILGQKVEFLVSFYNNEISEKSEIFDDQFSVERPDGSNFTLKIRSTKLEDSAMYFCASSDGGGPFYEQYFGPGTRLTVT.

J is TRBJ2-1 and V is TRBV29-1; TRBD2 matches at 10 bases. The germline gives CDR1 SQVTM, CDR2 ANQGSEA. V trimming: 2 bases; J trimming: 6 bases; junction bases outside the gene matches: 7. The CDR3 runs to 15 residues. CDR3 bases: TGCAGCGTTGAACCCCTAGCGGGAGACCTCAATGAGCAGTTCTTC. Translation: CSVEPLAGDLNEQFF.

The chain is built from TRBV11-2 and TRBJ2-1; D not resolved. The CDR3 consists of 14 residues. The V gene's germline CDR1 is SGHAT and CDR2 FQNNGV. Trimming stripped 5 bases from V and 0 bases from J, with 8 bases between. In DNA, the CDR3 is TGTGCCAGCAGCCATCTCGGCTCCTACAATGAGCAGTTCTTC. Amino acids: CASSHLGSYNEQFF.

The chain has TRBV6-1 and TRBJ1-5; D perhaps matches TRBD1 (6 bases). CDR1 is MNHNS, CDR2 SASEGT, per germline. Between the trimmed V and J ends, which lost 6 bases and 5 bases, there was a span of 17 bases. CDR3 size: 15 residues. CDR3 nucleotides: TGTGCCAGCAGGATACAGGGAGGGAGCGATCAGCCCCAGCATTTT. Translating it yields CASRIQGGSDQPQHF.